One and the same sample provided the 25 T cell receptor beta chains below, sequenced in a study of T cell changes during pregnancy in multiple sclerosis. The protocol was immunoSEQ multiplex PCR, while the TCRdb copy is restricted to in-frame clones and leaves out a portion. In the table there are 70,000 to 85,000 clones, around 90% of which are singletons. This specimen was peripheral blood, taken before pregnancy. These receptor sequences come from a female donor with multiple sclerosis, enrolled in a pregnancy study.

The chain employs TRBV28 and TRBJ2-5; TRBD1 aligns across 7 bases. This CDR3 spans 15 amino acids. From germline, CDR1 is MDHEN and CDR2 SYDVKM. Germline trimming cut 4 bases from V and 3 bases from J; bases unmatched to any gene: 8. DNA of the CDR3: TGTGCCAGCAGTTCACAGGGGCCAGGGAAAGAGACCCAGTACTTC. Translation gives CASSSQGPGKETQYF.

This rearrangement joins TRBV11-2 to TRBJ2-5, with D possibly TRBD2 on 5 matching bases. Germline V gives CDR1 SGHAT, CDR2 FQNNGV. The V end lost 3 bases, the J end lost 4 bases, and 9 bases lay between the germline ends. The CDR3 runs 13 residues. This CDR3 is CASSFIAGETQYF. In nucleotides, the CDR3 is TGTGCCAGCAGCTTTATTGCGGGAGAGACCCAGTACTTC.

The chain has TRBV5-5 and TRBJ2-7; 11 bases match TRBD1. Trimming at V came to 4 bases and at J to 4 bases, leaving 7 bases not matched to a gene. The CDR3 runs 15 residues. The V gene's germline CDR1 is SGHKS and CDR2 YYEKEE (reference sequence). The CDR3 region is CASSPGQGARYEQYF. CDR3 bases: TGTGCCAGCAGCCCCGGACAGGGGGCGCGATACGAGCAGTACTTC.

The chain joins TRBV29-1 to TRBJ2-7, with D maybe TRBD2 (6 bases). Germline loops: CDR1 SQVTM, CDR2 ANQGSEA. V was trimmed by 7 bases and J by 1 base, leaving 11 bases between them. This CDR3 is 12 amino acids long. The CDR3 protein is CSAGAGSYEQYF. In DNA form, the CDR3 reads TGCAGCGCTGGGGCGGGGTCCTACGAGCAGTACTTC.

This chain uses TRBV19 with TRBJ1-3; no clear D gene. There are 15 residues in the CDR3. The ends were cut back, 2 bases at V and 0 bases at J, with 8 bases in the middle. The germline V gene has CDR1 LNHDA and CDR2 SQIVND (reference sequence). The CDR3: CASSITDYSGNTIYF. DNA of the CDR3: TGTGCCAGTAGTATAACAGACTACTCTGGAAACACCATATATTTT.

The CDR3 sequence is CASSPGVAESPQHF. The CDR3 region has the DNA TGTGCCAGTAGTCCCGGGGTGGCGGAGTCACCCCAGCATTTT. The chain combines TRBV19 with TRBJ1-5; D gene ambiguous. CDR1 is LNHDA, CDR2 SQIVND, per germline (reference sequence). The CDR3 covers 14 residues. Between the trimmed V and J ends, which lost 5 bases and 10 bases, there was a span of 18 bases. The variable domain in full, with the rest retrieved from reference TRBV19 and TRBJ1-5, is DGGITQSPKYLFRKEGQNVTLSCEQNLNHDAMYWYRQDPGQGLRLIYYSQIVNDFQKGDIAEGYSVSREKKESFPLTVTSAQKNPTAFYLCASSPGVAESPQHFGDGTRLSIL.

This sequence joins TRBV5-4 and TRBJ1-1; D uncertain. The CDR3 loop spans 15 amino acids. Between the trimmed V and J ends, which lost 4 bases and 5 bases, there was a span of 18 bases. Germline CDR1 SGHNT, CDR2 YYREEE (reference sequence). The CDR3 here is CASSPVVGSGTEAFF. DNA of the CDR3: TGTGCCAGCAGCCCAGTGGTTGGGTCGGGAACTGAAGCTTTCTTT.

The chain uses TRBV1 and TRBJ2-2; the table names TRBD1, a call not compared with the DNA. TRBV1 corresponds to a pseudogene. CDR3 length: 14 residues. DNA of the CDR3: TGCACCAGCAGCCAAGATCTGGCTACCGGGGAGCTGTTTTTT. Translation: CTSSQDLATGELFF.

This clone was detected once. This chain uses TRBV19 with TRBJ1-2; possibly TRBD1 for D (5 bases). V was shortened by 9 bases and J by 8 bases, with 16 bases between the two germline ends. Germline V gives CDR1 LNHDA, CDR2 SQIVND (reference sequence). The CDR3 runs 12 residues. The CDR3 is CASLTGGSGYTF. CDR3 DNA sequence: TGTGCCAGCCTAACAGGTGGCTCCGGCTACACCTTC.

V is TRBV29-1 and J is TRBJ2-1; no firm D call. The CDR3 runs 13 residues. Germline V lookup: CDR1 SQVTM, CDR2 ANQGSEA. V dropped 5 bases and J dropped 0 bases, with 8 bases sitting between them. CDR3 loop: CSVRWSSYNEQFF. In nucleotides, the CDR3 is TGCAGCGTTAGGTGGAGCTCCTACAATGAGCAGTTCTTC.

The rearrangement uses TRBV28 and TRBJ2-7, with TRBD1 identical over 10 bases. Looked up from germline, CDR1 is MDHEN and CDR2 is SYDVKM. Trimming cost V 8 bases and J 0 bases; bases outside gene matches: 7. This CDR3 comprises 15 residues. The DNA for the CDR3 is TGTGCCAGCGGCGGCGGGACAGGGGCCTCCTACGAGCAGTACTTC. Its protein is CASGGGTGASYEQYF.

The chain employs TRBV18 and TRBJ2-7; D may be TRBD1 (6 bases). The CDR3 contains 14 residues. V gave up 3 bases and J gave up 2 bases, with 11 bases separating them. CDR1 and CDR2 from the germline V gene are KGHSH and LQKENI. The CDR3 coding sequence is TGTGCCAGCTCACCTGGACAGCAACCCTACGAGCAGTACTTC. It translates to CASSPGQQPYEQYF.

V is TRBV28 and J is TRBJ2-1, with a weak D call TRBD2 (5 bases). Germline CDR1 reads MDHEN; CDR2 reads SYDVKM. The V end lost 6 bases, the J end lost 0 bases, and 12 bases lay between the germline ends. The CDR3 has 15 amino acids. The CDR3 nucleotides are TGTGCCAGCAGAATAGCGAGACCCTCCTACAATGAGCAGTTCTTC. This codes for CASRIARPSYNEQFF.

The J gene is TRBJ2-7, the V gene TRBV6-5; 9 bases map to TRBD1. The CDR3 is 15 amino acids. Germline CDR1 and CDR2: MNHEY and SVGAGI. J was trimmed by 1 base and V by 4 bases; bases with no gene match: 5. The CDR3 nucleotides read TGTGCCAGCAGTTCCGCAGGACAGGGGTCCTACGAGCAGTACTTC. This translates into CASSSAGQGSYEQYF.

A single count supports this clone. The chain recombines TRBV2 with TRBJ1-2; D is unresolved. The length of the CDR3 is 16 residues. Trimming pared 8 bases from V and 0 bases from J, leaving 19 bases between. Germline CDR1 SNHLY, CDR2 FYNNEI. DNA for the CDR3: TGTGCCAGCTCTCAGGTGGTCCTGTTAGCTAACTATGGCTACACCTTC. This encodes CASSQVVLLANYGYTF.

The V and J genes are TRBV28 and TRBJ2-1; TRBD2 aligns across 12 bases. Germline V gene lookup returns CDR1 MDHEN and CDR2 SYDVKM. CDR3 length: 16 residues. The ends lost 8 bases at V and 0 bases at J; junction bases unmatched: 5. The CDR3 coding sequence is TGTGCCAGCCTAGCGGGAGGGCGAATCTCCTACAATGAGCAGTTCTTC. Translating it yields CASLAGGRISYNEQFF.

This rearrangement joins TRBV27 to TRBJ2-7; D perhaps matches TRBD1 (6 bases). This CDR3 is built from 12 residues. Deletions cut 4 bases from V and 7 bases from J, with 11 bases between. Germline V gene sequence: CDR1 MNHEY, CDR2 SMNVEV (reference sequence). The CDR3 sequence: CASSSQGIEQYF. The CDR3 DNA is TGTGCCAGCAGTTCACAGGGAATTGAGCAGTACTTC.

The chain combines TRBV6-1 with TRBJ2-2; TRBD1 agrees at 8 bases. Germline V gene sequence: CDR1 MNHNS, CDR2 SASEGT. The CDR3 has 17 amino acids. Trimming at V came to 0 bases and at J to 3 bases, leaving 6 bases not matched to a gene. In nucleotides, the CDR3 is TGTGCCAGCAGTGAAGCGTCGACAGGGGCTCACACCGGGGAGCTGTTTTTT. As protein: CASSEASTGAHTGELFF.

The chain has TRBV28 and TRBJ1-2; no clear D gene. This CDR3 has 14 amino acids. Trimming removed 3 bases from V and 5 bases from J, with 13 bases in between. CDR1 and CDR2 (germline): MDHEN, SYDVKM. CDR3 amino acids: CASSLSDFRYGYTF. CDR3 sequence (DNA): TGTGCCAGCAGTTTGAGTGACTTCCGATATGGCTACACCTTC.

V gene TRBV5-1 combines with J gene TRBJ2-7; 10 bases are a match to TRBD1. The CDR3 extends over 18 amino acids. Per germline, CDR1 SGHRS and CDR2 YFSETQ. V shed 4 bases, J shed 3 bases, and the junction held 16 bases outside the gene matches. The DNA for the CDR3 is TGCGCCAGCAGCCCCGGAGGGACAGGGGTAAGGTTTGTCTACGAGCAGTACTTC. As protein: CASSPGGTGVRFVYEQYF.

The rearrangement uses TRBV28 and TRBJ1-1; D gene ambiguous. V shed 5 bases and J shed 4 bases, with 17 bases lying between them. This CDR3 is 15 amino acids long. The germline V gene has CDR1 MDHEN and CDR2 SYDVKM. The CDR3 sequence: CASSPPYGIGTEAFF. CDR3 nucleotide sequence: TGTGCCAGCAGTCCCCCCTACGGGATCGGCACTGAAGCTTTCTTT.

CDR3: CASSAQGSYGETQYF. The CDR3 DNA reads as TGTGCCAGCAGCGCTCAGGGGTCCTATGGAGAGACCCAGTACTTC. The chain employs TRBV9 and TRBJ2-5, with D possibly TRBD1 on 6 matching bases. Trimming took 3 bases from V and 4 from J, leaving 16 bases between them. Per the germline V gene, CDR1 is SGDLS and CDR2 is YYNGEE. This CDR3 has 15 residues.

The CDR3 is CASSDWGRAGKETQYF. The CDR3 DNA reads TGTGCCAGCAGTGACTGGGGGAGGGCGGGGAAAGAGACCCAGTACTTC. The rearrangement uses TRBV6-1 and TRBJ2-5; 7 nucleotides match TRBD2. V shed 3 bases and J 3 bases; nucleotides not matched to a gene: 10. The CDR3 runs to 16 residues. Germline CDR1 MNHNS, CDR2 SASEGT.

For the CDR3, the DNA is TGTGCCAGCAGTTTATACCCGGACAGGGCTCCCTACGAGCAGTACTTC. Protein product: CASSLYPDRAPYEQYF. The chain combines TRBV27 with TRBJ2-7; 8 bases agree with TRBD1. Germline-derived CDR1 and CDR2 are MNHEY and SMNVEV (reference sequence). Trimming cost V 1 base and J 2 bases; bases outside gene matches: 7. The CDR3 is 16 residues long.

The chain is built from TRBV19 and TRBJ2-7; a possible D gene is TRBD2 (5 bases). There are 11 residues in the CDR3. V was clipped by 10 bases and J by 3 bases, with 10 bases between them. Germline assignment: CDR1 LNHDA and CDR2 SQIVND (reference sequence). For the CDR3, the DNA is TGTGCCACCCGCGAGGGCTACGAGCAGTACTTC. Encoded protein: CATREGYEQYF.